A selection of T cell receptor beta chains follows, all from one sample in a study of CD8 T cells in ankylosing spondylitis. TCRdb fed the 5' RACE reads into MiXCR, producing one record per CDR3 protein. The sample contains some 840,000 distinct CDR3 sequences, 12% of which appear only once. Sequenced input: blood, either unsorted or a sorted T cell fraction (not recorded which). The receptors were gathered from a male donor with ankylosing spondylitis. Both conserved end residues are part of each CDR3. The D gene is left open where the match is weak. Clone size is not always given. Where it is, it says once, few, many or a class for expanded clones.

j_gene,abundance,d_gene,v_gene,CDR3nt,CDR3aa
TRBJ2-7,-,TRBD1,TRBV7-2,TGTGCCAGCAGCAGACAGGGCCTCCCCGGCTACGAGCAGTACTTC,CASSRQGLPGYEQYF
TRBJ2-7,-,-,TRBV20-1,TGCAGTGCCCCCGAGGCGGGGCCCAAGCAGTACTTC,CSAPEAGPKQYF
TRBJ1-1,many,-,TRBV5-5,TGTGCCAGCAGCTTGTGGTTTGGGTACACTGAAGCTTTCTTT,CASSLWFGYTEAFF
TRBJ1-1,-,-,TRBV5-1,TGCGCCAGCAGCTTGGATTGGGGCCGGGGGATGAACACTGAAGCTTTCTTT,CASSLDWGRGMNTEAFF
TRBJ1-4,many,-,TRBV15,TGTGCCACCAGCCGCCGGGATCGAACTAATGAAAAACTGTTTTTT,CATSRRDRTNEKLFF
TRBJ2-2,many,TRBD1,TRBV4-3,TGCGCCAGCAGCCAAGAGCCAACGGGACAGGGAATGATCGGGGAGCTGTTTTTT,CASSQEPTGQGMIGELFF
TRBJ2-1,-,TRBD2,TRBV6-1,TGTGCCAGCAGCCGACTTCTAGCGGGAGAGAACAATGAGCAGTTCTTC,CASSRLLAGENNEQFF
TRBJ2-7,few,-,TRBV7-9,TGTGCCAGCAGCTTAGAAGGGGCTGGGCAGTACTTC,CASSLEGAGQYF
TRBJ1-1,few,-,TRBV7-3,TGTGCCAGCAGCCCCCATTCCGGATTCACTGAAGCTTTCTTT,CASSPHSGFTEAFF
TRBJ1-1,-,-,TRBV7-2,TGTGCCAGCAGCGGCAGGGCGAGGACTGAAGCTTTCTTT,CASSGRARTEAFF
TRBJ2-2,few,-,TRBV10-3,TGTGCCATCAGTGAGTTGGTAGAATCGAACACCGGGGAGCTGTTTTTT,CAISELVESNTGELFF
TRBJ2-1,few,-,TRBV10-3,TGTGCCATCAGGGGGACTGCTAATGAGCAGTTCTTC,CAIRGTANEQFF
TRBJ1-2,many,-,TRBV5-1,TGCGCCAGCACCCCTGGGGTGTCCGATAACTATGGCTACACCTTC,CASTPGVSDNYGYTF
TRBJ2-1,few,TRBD2,TRBV20-1,TGCAGTGCTCGGCTAGCGGCTCACAATGAGCAGTTCTTC,CSARLAAHNEQFF
TRBJ2-7,-,TRBD1,TRBV7-9,TGTGCCAGCAGCTTAGTCGGGCGACAGGGATCCCACGAGCAGTACTTC,CASSLVGRQGSHEQYF
TRBJ2-1,many,TRBD2,TRBV4-2,TGTGCCAGCAGCCACAATCGGGGGGGCCGCTCCTACAATGAGCAGTTCTTC,CASSHNRGGRSYNEQFF
TRBJ2-1,-,TRBD2,TRBV20-1,TGCAGTGCTAGTCCGCGGGAGCCCTACAATGAGCAGTTCTTC,CSASPREPYNEQFF
TRBJ1-4,-,-,TRBV12-3/TRBV12-4,TGTGCCAGCAGTATCTTAGGTTGGGGTGAAAAACTGTTTTTT,CASSILGWGEKLFF
TRBJ1-4,few,-,TRBV30,TGTGCCACAAACCCGGCAGGCCGAGAGAATGAAAAACTGTTTTTT,CATNPAGRENEKLFF
TRBJ2-3,-,-,TRBV4-1,TGCGCCAGCAGTCCTAACCACCTTGACAGCACAGATACGCAGTATTTT,CASSPNHLDSTDTQYF
TRBJ2-7,few,-,TRBV7-2,TGTGCCAGCAGCTCTCGACGGGCTACGTACGAGCAGTACTTC,CASSSRRATYEQYF
TRBJ2-2,few,TRBD2,TRBV9,TGTGCCAGCAGCGTAGGGTTAGCGGGGGACCTCGCGAACACCGGGGAGCTGTTTTTT,CASSVGLAGDLANTGELFF